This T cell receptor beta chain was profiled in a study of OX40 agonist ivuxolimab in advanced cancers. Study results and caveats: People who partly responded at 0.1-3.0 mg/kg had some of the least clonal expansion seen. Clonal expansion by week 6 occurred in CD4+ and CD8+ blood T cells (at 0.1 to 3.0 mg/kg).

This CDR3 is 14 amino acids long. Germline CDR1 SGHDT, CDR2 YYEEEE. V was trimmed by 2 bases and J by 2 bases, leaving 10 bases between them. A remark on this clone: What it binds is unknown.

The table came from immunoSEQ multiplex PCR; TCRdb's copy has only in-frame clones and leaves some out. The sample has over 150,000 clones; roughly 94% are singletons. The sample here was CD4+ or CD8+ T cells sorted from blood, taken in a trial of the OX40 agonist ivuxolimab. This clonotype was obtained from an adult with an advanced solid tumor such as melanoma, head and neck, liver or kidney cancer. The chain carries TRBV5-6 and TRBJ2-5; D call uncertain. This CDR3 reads CASSFVGLQETQYF. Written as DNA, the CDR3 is TGTGCCAGCAGCTTTGTTGGCCTTCAAGAGACCCAGTACTTC.